The clone carrying this T cell receptor beta chain was observed many times. Its matching antigen is unknown. TCRdb itself ran the 5' RACE reads through MiXCR, one entry per CDR3 protein. The sample consists of fewer than 550,000 distinct CDR3 sequences, approximately 5% of them appearing once. V gave up 8 bases and J gave up 4 bases, with 17 bases separating them. The CDR3 runs to 14 residues. Germline V gives CDR1 MNHNS, CDR2 SASEGT. This specimen comes from a study of CD8 T cells in ankylosing spondylitis. Regarding the study as a whole: Reportedly, matched ankylosing spondylitis synovial fluid was significantly enriched for disease-linked clones. A TCR beta motif of about eight highly homologous variants appeared characteristic of ankylosing spondylitis blood.

Sequencing was carried out using blood, either unsorted or a sorted T cell fraction (not recorded which). The receptor's source is a male donor with ankylosing spondylitis. This chain uses TRBV6-1 with TRBJ1-1, with D unclear. The DNA of the CDR3 is TGTGCCAGCGGCCCCCGGGCCGCCGTCACTGAAGCTTTCTTT. It is translated as CASGPRAAVTEAFF.